Below are 18 T cell receptor beta chains sequenced from a single sample in a study of blood T cell repertoires in COVID-19. The table came from immunoSEQ multiplex PCR; TCRdb's copy has only in-frame clones and leaves some out. The sample lists about 200,000 clones; 80% to 90% were seen once. Sequenced sample: peripheral blood. These receptors were taken from a man in his forties with acute or convalescent COVID-19.

This chain links TRBV6-6 with TRBJ1-5, with 8 bases fitting TRBD1. The V and J ends lost 4 bases and 6 bases, in that order; junction bases with no gene match: 5. The germline V gene encodes CDR1 MNHNY and CDR2 SVGAGI (reference sequence). This CDR3 region has 14 residues. CDR3 sequence (DNA): TGTGCCAGCAGTTCCGACAGGGGCCTTCAGCCCCAGCATTTT. This translates into CASSSDRGLQPQHF.

The chain recombines TRBV5-1 with TRBJ1-1; tentative D call: TRBD1 (5 bases). V lost 1 base, J lost 2 bases, and 6 bases lay in between. Germline CDR1 reads SGHRS; CDR2 reads YFSETQ. The CDR3 sequence is 13 residues long. CDR3 DNA sequence: TGCGCCAGCAGCTTGAGGGGTAACACTGAAGCTTTCTTT. Translated: CASSLRGNTEAFF.

The genes are TRBV5-1 and TRBJ2-7; 7 positions match TRBD1. V trimming: 0 bases; J trimming: 4 bases; junction bases outside the gene matches: 4. CDR1 is SGHRS and CDR2 is YFSETQ in the germline V gene. The CDR3 loop spans 14 amino acids. CDR3 in DNA: TGCGCCAGCAGCTTGGCCACAGGGGATTACGAGCAGTACTTC. Its protein is CASSLATGDYEQYF.

This rearrangement joins TRBV23-1 to TRBJ2-7; a weak D match, TRBD1 (5 bases). TRBV23-1 is known as an ORF, though its function is uncertain. Trimming stripped 2 bases from V and 7 bases from J, with 6 bases between. The CDR3 is 11 amino acids. The CDR3 nucleotides are TGCGCCAGCAGTCAAAAGGGGGAGCAGTACTTC. It translates to CASSQKGEQYF.

The count of this clone is one. The chain recombines TRBV4-2 with TRBJ2-5; D is ambiguous. The CDR3 is made up of 17 amino acids. V lost 0 bases and J 2 bases, leaving 16 bases between the germline ends. Germline loops: CDR1 LGHNA, CDR2 YNFKEQ. Here the CDR3 DNA reads TGTGCCAGCAGCCAAGAAGGCGGAACGCCTATGCAAGAGACCCAGTACTTC. Amino acids: CASSQEGGTPMQETQYF.

V and J are TRBV18 and TRBJ2-7, with TRBD1 identical over 7 bases. CDR3 length equals 16 residues. V lost 3 bases, J lost 9 bases, and 17 bases stayed unmatched. CDR1 and CDR2 (germline): KGHSH, LQKENI. The CDR3 protein is CASSPDTGAVARPQYF. The CDR3 bases are TGTGCCAGCTCACCTGATACAGGGGCCGTTGCTAGGCCGCAGTACTTC.

V is TRBV19 and J is TRBJ2-7, with D perhaps TRBD2 (6 bases). This CDR3 region has 15 residues. Germline assignment: CDR1 LNHDA and CDR2 SQIVND (reference sequence). V lost 7 bases and J lost 7, with 23 bases in between. The CDR3: CASKNPEGRSGEQYF. The CDR3 coding sequence is TGTGCCAGTAAGAACCCGGAGGGCCGATCGGGTGAGCAGTACTTC.

This chain connects TRBV24-1 to TRBJ2-7; 14 bases line up with TRBD2. Germline CDR1 KGHDR, CDR2 SFDVKD. This CDR3 comprises 20 residues. With 9 bases clipped from V and 4 bases from J, the junction kept 22 bases outside the gene matches. The CDR3 nucleotides read TGTGCCACCGGGGGACTAGCGGGAGAGCAAATCGATCCGAAATATTACGAGCAGTACTTC. Its translation: CATGGLAGEQIDPKYYEQYF.

V is TRBV5-1 and J is TRBJ2-3, with D possibly TRBD1 on 6 matching bases. This CDR3 contains 15 residues. With 6 bases removed from V and 0 bases from J, the gap between germline ends came to 14 bases. The V gene's germline CDR1 is SGHRS and CDR2 YFSETQ. The CDR3 spells CASTEDRSSTDTQYF. Written as DNA, the CDR3 is TGCGCCAGCACCGAGGACAGATCTAGCACAGATACGCAGTATTTT. The full variable domain, in which reference TRBV5-1 and TRBJ2-3 provide the parts outside the CDR3, is KAGVTQTPRYLIKTRGQQVTLSCSPISGHRSVSWYQQTPGQGLQFLFEYFSETQRNKGNFPGRFSGRQFSNSRSEMNVSTLELGDSALYLCASTEDRSSTDTQYFGPGTRLTVL.

The V call is TRBV5-1, the J call TRBJ1-2, with 8 bases identical to TRBD1. The V and J ends lost 0 bases and 11 bases, in that order; junction bases with no gene match: 12. CDR3 length: 15 residues. CDR1 and CDR2 (germline): SGHRS, YFSETQ. DNA for the CDR3: TGCGCCAGCAGCTTGGGGACAGGGAATGCCCGTGGGTACACCTTC. Protein: CASSLGTGNARGYTF.

This chain joins TRBV9 and TRBJ2-5; 8 positions agree with TRBD2. This CDR3 region has 16 residues. The germline gives CDR1 SGDLS, CDR2 YYNGEE. V lost 0 bases and J lost 2; bases outside the gene matches: 6. CDR3: CASSVGSSGLQETQYF. CDR3 DNA: TGTGCCAGCAGCGTAGGTTCTAGCGGGTTACAAGAGACCCAGTACTTC.

The chain combines TRBV5-1 with TRBJ1-4, with a possible D match to TRBD1 (5 bases). The V gene lost 5 bases and the J gene lost 3 bases, with 14 bases spanning the gap. The CDR3 is 15 amino acids. Germline CDR1 reads SGHRS; CDR2 reads YFSETQ. Here the CDR3 DNA reads TGCGCCAGCAGAGATGGATCGGGGGCTAATGAAAAACTGTTTTTT. The encoded protein is CASRDGSGANEKLFF.

V is TRBV6-5 and J is TRBJ1-2, with a tentative D call TRBD1 (5 bases). Trimming stripped 0 bases from V and 7 bases from J, with 15 bases between. CDR1 is MNHEY, CDR2 SVGAGI, per germline. The CDR3 is 15 residues long. The CDR3 loop is CASSYSRLGEGGYTF. Here the CDR3 DNA reads TGTGCCAGCAGTTACTCCAGGCTGGGGGAGGGTGGCTACACCTTC.

V and J are TRBV6-5 and TRBJ2-2; no clear D gene. This CDR3 comprises 10 residues. Germline assignment: CDR1 MNHEY and CDR2 SVGAGI. Between the trimmed V and J ends, which lost 8 bases and 7 bases, there was a span of 5 bases. The DNA of the CDR3 is TGTGCCAGCGGAGACGGGGAGCTGTTTTTT. Its translation: CASGDGELFF.

The chain uses TRBV7-9 and TRBJ2-3, with a weak D call TRBD2 (6 bases). V lost 3 bases and J 3 bases, leaving 16 bases between the germline ends. The germline V gene has CDR1 SEHNR and CDR2 FQNEAQ (reference sequence). The CDR3 length is 16 residues. DNA of the CDR3: TGTGCCAGCAGCTTCTCATTCAGGGAGGTAACAGATACGCAGTATTTT. Protein: CASSFSFREVTDTQYF.

The gene calls are TRBV19 and TRBJ2-1, with 7 bases aligning to TRBD1. Germline-derived CDR1 and CDR2 are LNHDA and SQIVND (reference sequence). The CDR3 is made up of 14 amino acids. V was pared by 6 bases and J by 4 bases, with 6 bases of the junction left unmatched. The CDR3 is CASRTGRPYNEQFF. CDR3 sequence (DNA): TGTGCCAGTAGGACAGGGCGTCCTTACAATGAGCAGTTCTTC. The full variable domain, rest sourced from reference TRBV19 and TRBJ2-1, is DGGITQSPKYLFRKEGQNVTLSCEQNLNHDAMYWYRQDPGQGLRLIYYSQIVNDFQKGDIAEGYSVSREKKESFPLTVTSAQKNPTAFYLCASRTGRPYNEQFFGPGTRLTVL.

The chain uses TRBV11-2 and TRBJ2-2; the D gene is possibly TRBD1 (6 bases). Germline lookup yields CDR1 SGHAT and CDR2 FQNNGV. The CDR3 spans 15 residues. Trimming pared 3 bases from V and 1 base from J, leaving 9 bases between. Here the CDR3 reads CASSFQGRNTGELFF. The CDR3 region has the DNA TGTGCCAGCAGCTTCCAGGGGAGGAACACCGGGGAGCTGTTTTTT. The complete variable domain, with remaining parts taken from reference TRBV11-2 and TRBJ2-2, reads EAGVAQSPRYKIIEKRQSVAFWCNPISGHATLYWYQQILGQGPKLLIQFQNNGVVDDSQLPKDRFSAERLKGVDSTLKIQPAKLEDSAVYLCASSFQGRNTGELFFGEGSRLTVL.

The chain links TRBV6-5 to TRBJ2-7; D uncertain. The V gene lost 2 bases and the J gene lost 2 bases, with 7 bases spanning the gap. Looked up from germline, CDR1 is MNHEY and CDR2 is SVGAGI. This CDR3 is 13 amino acids long. CDR3 DNA sequence: TGTGCCAGCAGTTACACGGGTACCTACGAGCAGTACTTC. This sequence encodes CASSYTGTYEQYF.